These 15 T cell receptor beta chains originate from one sample sequenced in a study of cytomegalovirus exposure and HLA in healthy donors. A multiplex PCR was run with 60 Vbeta primers and 13 Jbeta primers. TCRdb's copy holds only in-frame clones and misses some; the assay was immunoSEQ multiplex PCR. Of about 120,000 clones in the sample, 75% were seen once. The source material was PBMCs. These receptors all stem from a woman aged 40 to 55 in good health and CMV-seropositive.

The V gene is TRBV5-1, the J gene TRBJ2-7; 7 nucleotides line up with TRBD1. Germline V gene data show CDR1 as SGHRS and CDR2 as YFSETQ. The CDR3 is made up of 12 amino acids. The V gene end was trimmed by 3 bases and the J gene end by 6 bases; junction bases not matched to a gene: 3. CDR3 bases: TGCGCCAGCAGCTCCAGGGGGAGCGAGCAGTACTTC. Translation: CASSSRGSEQYF.

V gene TRBV28 combines with J gene TRBJ2-2; 9 nucleotides agree with TRBD2. The J segment lost 4 bases and the V segment lost 6 bases, leaving 12 bases of the junction unmatched. Germline CDR1 reads MDHEN; CDR2 reads SYDVKM. The CDR3 sequence is 17 residues long. The CDR3 nucleotides read TGTGCCAGCAGCATAGCGGGAGCGCCGGCCGGCACCGGGGAGCTGTTTTTT. Translation: CASSIAGAPAGTGELFF.

The rearrangement uses TRBV7-8 and TRBJ2-5, with 7 bases lining up with TRBD2. The germline gives CDR1 SGHVS, CDR2 FQNEAQ. The CDR3 contains 15 residues. J gave up 3 bases and V 0 bases, and 4 bases lay outside the gene matches. CDR3 DNA: TGTGCCAGCAGCTTAGCACGGCTAGCGGAAGAGACCCAGTACTTC. Residues: CASSLARLAEETQYF. Looking up the rest from reference TRBV7-8 and TRBJ2-5 gives the full variable domain: GAGVSQSPRYKVAKRGQDVALRCDPISGHVSLFWYQQALGQGPEFLTYFQNEAQLDKSGLPSDRFFAERPEGSVSTLKIQRTQQEDSAVYLCASSLARLAEETQYFGPGTRLLVL.

The chain links TRBV28 to TRBJ2-3, with no clear D. Germline V gives CDR1 MDHEN, CDR2 SYDVKM. The CDR3 is 15 amino acids. Deletions cut 2 bases from V and 4 bases from J, with 13 bases between. For the CDR3, the DNA is TGTGCCAGCAGTTTAATAACTGGTTTCGCAGATACGCAGTATTTT. Protein sequence: CASSLITGFADTQYF.

The gene calls are TRBV10-3 and TRBJ2-5; a possible D gene is TRBD2 (6 bases). CDR1 and CDR2 (germline): ENHRY, SYGVKD. The CDR3 has 15 residues. Between the trimmed V and J ends, which lost 3 bases and 3 bases, there was a span of 14 bases. CDR3 DNA: TGTGCCATCAGTGAAGGAGGGGTCAGAGAAGAGACCCAGTACTTC. This translates into CAISEGGVREETQYF.

V and J are TRBV5-4 and TRBJ2-1; D perhaps matches TRBD1 (5 bases). Trimming cost V 4 bases and J 0 bases, with 8 bases left between them. CDR1 SGHNT and CDR2 YYREEE come from the germline V gene (reference sequence). CDR3 length: 14 residues. The CDR3, as DNA: TGTGCCAGCAGCCGGACAAGCTCCTACAATGAGCAGTTCTTC. Translated: CASSRTSSYNEQFF.

There are a few counts of this clone. The gene calls are TRBV7-2 and TRBJ1-2; 9 bases agree with TRBD1. Germline-derived CDR1 and CDR2 are SGHTA and FQGNSA. The V segment lost 6 bases and the J segment 4 bases; nucleotides outside the gene matches: 12. This CDR3 is 16 amino acids long. CDR3 nucleotides: TGTGCCAGCAGTCATGACGGGACAGGGAATATCTATGGCTACACCTTC. Its translation is CASSHDGTGNIYGYTF.

J is TRBJ1-1 and V is TRBV18, with 7 bases matching TRBD1. The CDR3 extends over 15 amino acids. Germline V gene data show CDR1 as KGHSH and CDR2 as LQKENI. The trim removed 3 bases at V and 0 bases at J, leaving 4 bases unmatched. The CDR3 DNA is TGTGCCAGCTCACCGTACGACAGGGTGAACACTGAAGCTTTCTTT. Its translation: CASSPYDRVNTEAFF.

This chain uses TRBV30 with TRBJ1-5; D unresolved. The length of the CDR3 is 14 residues. CDR1 and CDR2 (germline): GTSNPN, SVGIG (reference sequence). V shed 4 bases and J shed 5 bases, with 15 bases lying between them. The CDR3: CAWTSGIWDQPQHF. CDR3 nucleotides: TGTGCCTGGACAAGCGGGATTTGGGATCAGCCCCAGCATTTT. The full variable domain, with the rest looked up from reference TRBV30 and TRBJ1-5, is SQTIHQWPATLVQPVGSPLSLECTVEGTSNPNLYWYRQAAGRGLQLLFYSVGIGQISSEVPQNLSASRPQDRQFILSSKKLLLSDSGFYLCAWTSGIWDQPQHFGDGTRLSIL.

The chain employs TRBV4-3 and TRBJ2-7; 7 nucleotides agree with TRBD2. The CDR3 has 15 residues. J was trimmed by 3 bases and V by 2 bases; bases with no gene match: 7. The V gene's germline CDR1 is LGHNA and CDR2 YSLEER. CDR3 region: CASSQFPGLNYEQYF. In nucleotides, the CDR3 is TGCGCCAGCAGCCAATTCCCGGGACTAAACTACGAGCAGTACTTC.

The chain is built from TRBV4-3 and TRBJ2-1; possible D gene TRBD1, 5 bases. The CDR3 contains 15 residues. The germline V gene encodes CDR1 LGHNA and CDR2 YSLEER. Trimming removed 0 bases from V and 9 bases from J, with 15 bases in between. CDR3 DNA sequence: TGCGCCAGCAGCCAAGAGTTTCCGAGGCAGGGTGAGCAGTTCTTC. Encoded protein: CASSQEFPRQGEQFF.

The chain carries TRBV11-2 and TRBJ1-5; TRBD1 matches 8 bases. The CDR3 consists of 14 residues. V lost 5 bases and J lost 3; bases outside the gene matches: 3. Germline loops: CDR1 SGHAT, CDR2 FQNNGV. In DNA, the CDR3 is TGTGCCAGCAGCAAGACAGGGGCCAATCAGCCCCAGCATTTT. This codes for CASSKTGANQPQHF.

The chain carries TRBV13 and TRBJ2-3; TRBD1 matches 9 bases. The CDR3 totals 15 residues. Germline V gene lookup returns CDR1 PRHDT and CDR2 FYEKMQ (reference sequence). The ends lost 5 bases at V and 2 bases at J; junction bases unmatched: 5. In DNA form, the CDR3 reads TGTGCCAGCAGCGGGGGGACAGGGATCACAGATACGCAGTATTTT. Protein product: CASSGGTGITDTQYF. Full variable domain (remainder filled in from reference TRBV13 and TRBJ2-3): AAGVIQSPRHLIKEKRETATLKCYPIPRHDTVYWYQQGPGQDPQFLISFYEKMQSDKGSIPDRFSAQQFSDYHSELNMSSLELGDSALYFCASSGGTGITDTQYFGPGTRLTVL.

This clone has more than one count but fewer than ten. The rearrangement links TRBV7-9 to TRBJ1-5; no firm D call. The CDR3 runs to 14 residues. Germline V gene lookup returns CDR1 SEHNR and CDR2 FQNEAQ (reference sequence). Trimming took off 5 bases at V and 1 base at J, with 9 bases between the two ends. The CDR3 loop reads CASSEGGSNQPQHF. CDR3 nucleotide sequence: TGTGCCAGCAGCGAGGGAGGGAGCAATCAGCCCCAGCATTTT. The full variable domain, completed using reference TRBV7-9 and TRBJ1-5, is DTGVSQNPRHKITKRGQNVTFRCDPISEHNRLYWYRQTLGQGPEFLTYFQNEAQLEKSRLLSDRFSAERPKGSFSTLEIQRTEQGDSAMYLCASSEGGSNQPQHFGDGTRLSIL.

This chain joins TRBV7-2 and TRBJ2-7, with 10 bases that match TRBD2. The V gene end was trimmed by 0 bases and the J gene end by 4 bases; junction bases not matched to a gene: 6. The CDR3 totals 16 residues. Germline V gene data show CDR1 as SGHTA and CDR2 as FQGNSA. The CDR3 DNA sequence: TGTGCCAGCAGCTTAGCGGTAACAGCGGGGGGGTACGAGCAGTACTTC. It is translated as CASSLAVTAGGYEQYF.